These T cell receptor beta chains were read from a single sample in a study of T cells in Graves' hyperthyroidism and ophthalmopathy. In TCRdb, the multiplex PCR reads were re-called with MiXCR into one record per CDR3 protein. The sample shows about 710,000 distinct CDR3 sequences, roughly 17% of them seen only once. The sequenced sample was blood. The source is a man younger than 30 with Graves' hyperthyroidism. CDR3s include the opening cysteine and the closing phenylalanine or tryptophan. Each record gives: CDR3 protein, CDR3 DNA, J gene, V gene, D gene, clone size. D genes are given only for firm matches. Some rows have no size entry. The others give once, few or many, or a class for an expanded clone.

CASSSRPPNYGYTF TGTGCCAGTAGTTCCCGCCCTCCCAACTATGGCTACACCTTC TRBJ1-2 TRBV19 NA many
CASSQSGAGTYEQYF TGTGCCAGTAGTCAATCCGGGGCCGGCACCTACGAGCAGTACTTC TRBJ2-7 TRBV19 NA NA
CASSHLGTSGSYNEQFF TGTGCCAGCAGCCACCTCGGGACTAGCGGGAGTTACAATGAGCAGTTCTTC TRBJ2-1 TRBV11-1 TRBD2 NA
CATSTDRLYGYTF TGTGCCACCAGCACCGACAGGCTCTATGGCTACACCTTC TRBJ1-2 TRBV15 NA few
CASSSASLETQYF TGCGCCAGCAGCTCGGCCTCTTTGGAGACCCAGTACTTC TRBJ2-5 TRBV5-1 NA NA
CASSLMASGPDTQYF TGTGCCAGCAGCTTGATGGCTAGCGGGCCAGATACGCAGTATTTT TRBJ2-3 TRBV7-8 TRBD2 few
CASSGSAELQETQYF TGTGCCAGTAGTGGATCGGCGGAATTACAAGAGACCCAGTACTTC TRBJ2-5 TRBV19 NA NA
CASSFILAGGGDEQFF TGTGCCAGCAGTTTTATTCTAGCGGGAGGTGGCGATGAGCAGTTCTTC TRBJ2-1 TRBV12-3/TRBV12-4 TRBD2 few
CSARDEDSYNEQFF TGCAGTGCTAGAGATGAAGACTCCTACAATGAGCAGTTCTTC TRBJ2-1 TRBV20-1 NA NA
CASSAQGGSNQPQHF TGTGCCAGCAGTGCGCAGGGGGGCAGCAATCAGCCCCAGCATTTT TRBJ1-5 TRBV6-1 TRBD1 few
CASSPGTDQPQHF TGCGCCAGCAGCCCCGGGACAGATCAGCCCCAGCATTTT TRBJ1-5 TRBV5-1 TRBD1 NA
CSARGLAGGFPGELFF TGCAGTGCCCGAGGACTAGCGGGAGGGTTCCCCGGGGAGCTGTTTTTT TRBJ2-2 TRBV20-1 TRBD2 NA
CASSFVPTGSSYEQYF TGTGCCAGCAGTTTCGTCCCGACAGGTAGCTCCTACGAGCAGTACTTC TRBJ2-7 TRBV27 NA many
CAWTPSTDTQYF TGTGCCTGGACTCCTAGCACAGATACGCAGTATTTT TRBJ2-3 TRBV30 NA NA
CSAREVGYGSGNEQYF TGCAGTGCTAGAGAAGTAGGATACGGCAGTGGGAACGAGCAGTACTTC TRBJ2-7 TRBV20-1 NA NA
CASGTSAGTYNEQFF TGTGCTAGTGGTACCTCGGCAGGAACCTACAATGAGCAGTTCTTC TRBJ2-1 TRBV12-5 NA NA
CASRVTVLNTEAFF TGTGCCAGCAGGGTCACAGTTTTGAACACTGAAGCTTTCTTT TRBJ1-1 TRBV6-1 NA few
CASSVYREEAEQFF TGTGCCAGCAGCGTCTACAGGGAGGAGGCTGAGCAGTTCTTC TRBJ2-1 TRBV7-2 NA NA
CASSPGGLSIAGVGETQYF TGTGCCAGCAGCCCCGGGGGGCTCTCCATAGCGGGAGTCGGAGAGACCCAGTACTTC TRBJ2-5 TRBV28 TRBD2 NA
CASSLSSVGGLAVKETQYF TGTGCCAGCAGCTTATCCTCAGTTGGAGGACTAGCGGTAAAAGAGACCCAGTACTTC TRBJ2-5 TRBV7-9 TRBD2 many
CASSSGPLLSGANVLTF TGTGCCAGCAGTTCAGGGCCTCTGCTCTCTGGGGCCAACGTCCTGACTTTC TRBJ2-6 TRBV12-3/TRBV12-4 NA NA
CASGTVSGNTIYF TGTGCCAGCGGGACAGTCTCTGGAAACACCATATATTTT TRBJ1-3 TRBV6-1 TRBD1 few
CSAREREGLYEQYF TGCAGTGCTAGGGAGCGGGAGGGCCTATACGAGCAGTACTTC TRBJ2-7 TRBV20-1 TRBD2 NA
CASRSGTSAYQETQYF TGTGCCAGCAGATCCGGGACTAGCGCGTACCAAGAGACCCAGTACTTC TRBJ2-5 TRBV28 TRBD2 many
CASSFRQGDVHEQFF TGTGCCAGCAGCTTTCGACAGGGGGACGTCCATGAGCAGTTCTTC TRBJ2-1 TRBV11-2 TRBD1 few
CSAGGDFSYEQYF TGCAGTGCTGGAGGGGACTTCTCCTACGAGCAGTACTTC TRBJ2-7 TRBV20-1 NA many
CASSVEGQRETQYF TGTGCCAGCAGCGTAGAGGGGCAGCGAGAGACCCAGTACTTC TRBJ2-5 TRBV9 NA NA
CASSFLPAAQHF TGTGCCAGCAGTTTCCTGCCCGCAGCCCAGCATTTT TRBJ1-5 TRBV6-2/TRBV6-3 NA many
CASSESDIQYF TGTGCCAGCAGTGAATCGGACATTCAGTACTTC TRBJ2-4 TRBV12-3/TRBV12-4 NA few
CASSPRGPQTDTQYF TGTGCCAGCAGTCCAAGGGGGCCACAGACAGATACGCAGTATTTT TRBJ2-3 TRBV12-3/TRBV12-4 TRBD1 many
CASRTTSGRRQETQYF TGTGCCAGCAGGACGACTAGCGGGAGGCGACAAGAGACCCAGTACTTC TRBJ2-5 TRBV27 TRBD2 many
CASSEAQGGTQPQHF TGTGCCAGCAGTGAAGCGCAGGGAGGGACCCAGCCCCAGCATTTT TRBJ1-5 TRBV2 NA many
CASSNQETQYF TGTGCCAGCAGCAATCAAGAGACCCAGTACTTC TRBJ2-5 TRBV7-6 NA many
CASSELWTANYGYTF TGTGCCAGCAGTGAACTTTGGACAGCTAACTATGGCTACACCTTC TRBJ1-2 TRBV28 NA many
CATSRDRTSGRTDTQYF TGTGCCACCAGCAGGGACCGGACTAGCGGGAGAACAGATACGCAGTATTTT TRBJ2-3 TRBV15 TRBD2 many
CASSLAGWSTGELFF TGTGCCAGCAGCTTAGCGGGATGGAGCACCGGGGAGCTGTTTTTT TRBJ2-2 TRBV13 NA NA
CASSYLDSGNTIYF TGTGCCAGCAGTTACCTGGACTCTGGAAACACCATATATTTT TRBJ1-3 TRBV6-2/TRBV6-3 NA NA